This T cell receptor beta chain was profiled in a study of cytomegalovirus exposure and HLA in healthy donors. Study outcomes and limitations: The study listed approximately 170 cytomegalovirus-associated TCR beta chains.

The PCR had 60 Vbeta and 13 Jbeta primers. Assay used: immunoSEQ multiplex PCR; TCRdb lists only in-frame clones, some missing. The repertoire holds 100,000 to 150,000 clones, with approximately 75% as singletons. The CDR3 covers 16 residues. The V gene end was trimmed by 4 bases and the J gene end by 4 bases; junction bases not matched to a gene: 12. Per the germline V gene, CDR1 is MDHEN and CDR2 is SYDVKM. As to this clone: Its antigen remains unidentified.

This TCR derives from a man aged 45-65 years in good health and CMV-seropositive. Sequencing used PBMCs. The genes are TRBV28 and TRBJ2-7; TRBD1 matches 8 bases. CDR3: CASSSSGNRGRYEQYF. In DNA form, the CDR3 reads TGTGCCAGCAGTTCGTCCGGGAACAGGGGGAGATACGAGCAGTACTTC.